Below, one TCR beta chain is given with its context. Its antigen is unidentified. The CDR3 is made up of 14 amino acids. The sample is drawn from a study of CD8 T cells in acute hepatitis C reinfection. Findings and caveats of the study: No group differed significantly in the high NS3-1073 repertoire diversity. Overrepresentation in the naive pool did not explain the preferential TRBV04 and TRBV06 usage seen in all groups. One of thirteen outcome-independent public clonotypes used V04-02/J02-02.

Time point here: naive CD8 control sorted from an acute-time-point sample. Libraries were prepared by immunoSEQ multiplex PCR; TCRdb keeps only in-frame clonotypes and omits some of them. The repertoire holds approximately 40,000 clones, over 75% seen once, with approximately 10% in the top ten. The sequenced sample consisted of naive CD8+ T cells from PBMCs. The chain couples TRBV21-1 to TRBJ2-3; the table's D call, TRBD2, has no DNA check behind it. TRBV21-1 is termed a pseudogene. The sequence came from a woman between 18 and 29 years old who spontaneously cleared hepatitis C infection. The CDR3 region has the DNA TGTGCCAGCAGCAAAGCCTCTACTAGCGGTATGCTGTATTTT. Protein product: CASSKASTSGMLYF.